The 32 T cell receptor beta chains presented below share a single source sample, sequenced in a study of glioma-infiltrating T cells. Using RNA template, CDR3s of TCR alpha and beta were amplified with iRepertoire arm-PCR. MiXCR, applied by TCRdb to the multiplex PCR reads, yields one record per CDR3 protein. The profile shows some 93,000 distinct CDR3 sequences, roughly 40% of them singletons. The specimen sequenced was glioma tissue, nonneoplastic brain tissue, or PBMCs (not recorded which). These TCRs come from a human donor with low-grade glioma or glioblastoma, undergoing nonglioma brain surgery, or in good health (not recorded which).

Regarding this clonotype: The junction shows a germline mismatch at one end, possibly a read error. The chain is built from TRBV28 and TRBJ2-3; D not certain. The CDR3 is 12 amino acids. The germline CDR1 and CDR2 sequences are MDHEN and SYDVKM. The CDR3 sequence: CASNILTDTKYF. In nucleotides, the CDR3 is TGTGCCAGCAATATCCTCACAGATACGAAGTATTTT.

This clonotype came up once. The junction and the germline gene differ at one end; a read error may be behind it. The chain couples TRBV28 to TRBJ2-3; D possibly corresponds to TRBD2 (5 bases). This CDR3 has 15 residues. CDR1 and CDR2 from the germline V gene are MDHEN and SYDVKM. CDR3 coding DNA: TGTGCCAGCAGTTTCCAGGCAGGACTCACAGATGCGCAGTATTTT. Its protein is CASSFQAGLTDAQYF.

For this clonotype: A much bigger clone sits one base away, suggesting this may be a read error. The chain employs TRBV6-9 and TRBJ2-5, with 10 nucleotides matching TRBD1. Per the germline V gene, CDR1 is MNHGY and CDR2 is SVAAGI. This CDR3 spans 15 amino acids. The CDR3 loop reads CAGSYATGQGETQYF. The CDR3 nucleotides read TGTGCCGGCAGTTACGCGACGGGACAGGGGGAGACCCAGTACTTC.

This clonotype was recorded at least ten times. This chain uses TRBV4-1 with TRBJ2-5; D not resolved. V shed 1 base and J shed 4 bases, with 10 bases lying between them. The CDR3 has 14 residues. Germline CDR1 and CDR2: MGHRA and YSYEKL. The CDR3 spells CASSQGDQLETQYF. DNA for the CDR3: TGCGCCAGCAGCCAAGGGGATCAGTTAGAGACCCAGTACTTC.

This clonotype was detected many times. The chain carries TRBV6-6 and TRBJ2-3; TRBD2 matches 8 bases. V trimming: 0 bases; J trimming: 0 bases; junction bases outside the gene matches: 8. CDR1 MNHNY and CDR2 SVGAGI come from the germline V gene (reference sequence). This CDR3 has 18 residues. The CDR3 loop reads CASSYSIFQRGSTDTQYF. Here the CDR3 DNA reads TGTGCCAGCAGTTACTCGATTTTCCAGCGGGGGAGCACAGATACGCAGTATTTT.

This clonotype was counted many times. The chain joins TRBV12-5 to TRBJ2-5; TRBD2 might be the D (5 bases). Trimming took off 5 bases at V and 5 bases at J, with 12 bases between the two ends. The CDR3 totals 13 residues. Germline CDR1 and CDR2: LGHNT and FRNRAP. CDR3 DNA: TGTGCTAGTGGTGAGAGGGCCGCGGAGACCCAGTACTTC. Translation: CASGERAAETQYF.

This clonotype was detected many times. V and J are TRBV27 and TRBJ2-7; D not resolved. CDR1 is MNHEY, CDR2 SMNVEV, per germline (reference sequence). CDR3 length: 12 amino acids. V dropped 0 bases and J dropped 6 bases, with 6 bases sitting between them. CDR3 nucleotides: TGTGCCAGCAGTTTATCAGGTGGCGAGCAGTACTTC. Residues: CASSLSGGEQYF.

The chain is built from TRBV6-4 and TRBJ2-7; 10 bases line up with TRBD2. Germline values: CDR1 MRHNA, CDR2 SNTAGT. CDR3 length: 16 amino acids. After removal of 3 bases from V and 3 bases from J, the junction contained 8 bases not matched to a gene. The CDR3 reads CASSEAGGSSYYEQYF. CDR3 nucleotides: TGTGCCAGCAGTGAAGCGGGGGGGAGCTCATACTACGAGCAGTACTTC.

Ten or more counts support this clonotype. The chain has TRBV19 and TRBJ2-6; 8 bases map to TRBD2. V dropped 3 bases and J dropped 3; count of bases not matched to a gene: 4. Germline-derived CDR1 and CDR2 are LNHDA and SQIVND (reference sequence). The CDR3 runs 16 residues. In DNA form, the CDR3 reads TGTGCCAGTAGTATCAGTCTAGCGGGTGGGGCCAACGTCCTGACTTTC. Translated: CASSISLAGGANVLTF.

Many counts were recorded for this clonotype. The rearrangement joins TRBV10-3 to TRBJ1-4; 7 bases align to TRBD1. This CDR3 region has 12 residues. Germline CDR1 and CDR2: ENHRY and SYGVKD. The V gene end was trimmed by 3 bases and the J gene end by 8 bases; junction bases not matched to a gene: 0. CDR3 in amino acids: CAISEQGEKLFF. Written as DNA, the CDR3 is TGTGCCATCAGTGAACAGGGGGAAAAACTGTTTTTT.

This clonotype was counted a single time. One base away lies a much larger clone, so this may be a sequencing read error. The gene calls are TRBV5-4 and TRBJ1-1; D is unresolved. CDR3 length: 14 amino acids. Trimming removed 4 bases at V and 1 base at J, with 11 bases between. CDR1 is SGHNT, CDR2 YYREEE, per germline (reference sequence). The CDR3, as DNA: TGTGCCAGCAGCCTAGGACTGGGGAACACTGAAGCTTTCTTT. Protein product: CASSLGLGNTEAFF.

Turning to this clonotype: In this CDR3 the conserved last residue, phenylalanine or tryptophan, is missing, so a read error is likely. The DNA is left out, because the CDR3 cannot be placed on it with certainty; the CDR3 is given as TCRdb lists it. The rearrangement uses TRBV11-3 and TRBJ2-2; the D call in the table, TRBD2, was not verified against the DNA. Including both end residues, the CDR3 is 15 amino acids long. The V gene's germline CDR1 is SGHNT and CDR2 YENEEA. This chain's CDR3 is CASSGLATNTGELCL.

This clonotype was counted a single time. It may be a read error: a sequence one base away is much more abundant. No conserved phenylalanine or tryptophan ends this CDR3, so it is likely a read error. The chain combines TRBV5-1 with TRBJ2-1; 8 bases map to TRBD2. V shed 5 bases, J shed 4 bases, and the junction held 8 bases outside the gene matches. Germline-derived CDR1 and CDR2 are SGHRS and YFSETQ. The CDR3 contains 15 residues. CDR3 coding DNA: TGCGCCAGCAGTTCGAGCGGGAGACCTTACAATGAGCAGTTCCTC. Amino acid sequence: CASSSSGRPYNEQFL.

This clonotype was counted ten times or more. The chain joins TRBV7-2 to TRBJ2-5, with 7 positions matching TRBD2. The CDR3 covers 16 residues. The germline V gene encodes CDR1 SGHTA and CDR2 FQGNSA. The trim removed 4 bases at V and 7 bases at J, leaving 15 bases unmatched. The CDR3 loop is CASSSTSGLSPGTQYF. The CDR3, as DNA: TGTGCCAGCAGCTCAACCTCGGGACTATCCCCTGGGACCCAGTACTTC.

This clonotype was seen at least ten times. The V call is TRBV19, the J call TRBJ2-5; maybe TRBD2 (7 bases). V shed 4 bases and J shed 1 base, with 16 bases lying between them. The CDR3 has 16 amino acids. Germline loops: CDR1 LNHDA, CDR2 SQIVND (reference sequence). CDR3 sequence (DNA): TGTGCCAGTAGTAGTAGAGGAGGGGGGGGCCAAGAGACCCAGTACTTC. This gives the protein CASSSRGGGGQETQYF.

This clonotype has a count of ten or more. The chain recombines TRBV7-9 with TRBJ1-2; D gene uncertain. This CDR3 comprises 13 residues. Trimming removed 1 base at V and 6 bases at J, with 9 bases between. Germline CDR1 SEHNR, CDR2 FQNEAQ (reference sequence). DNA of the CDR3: TGTGCCAGCAGCTTAGTGTCACAGAATGGCTACACCTTC. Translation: CASSLVSQNGYTF. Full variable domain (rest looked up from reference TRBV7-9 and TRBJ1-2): DTGVSQNPRHKITKRGQNVTFRCDPISEHNRLYWYRQTLGQGPEFLTYFQNEAQLEKSRLLSDRFSAERPKGSFSTLEIQRTEQGDSAMYLCASSLVSQNGYTFGSGTRLTVV.

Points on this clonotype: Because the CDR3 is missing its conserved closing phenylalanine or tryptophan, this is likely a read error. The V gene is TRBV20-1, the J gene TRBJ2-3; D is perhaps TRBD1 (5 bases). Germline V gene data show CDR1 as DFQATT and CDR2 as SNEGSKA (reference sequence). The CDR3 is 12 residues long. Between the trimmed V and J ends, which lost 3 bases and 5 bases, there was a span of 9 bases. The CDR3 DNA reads TGCAGTGCTAGCCCAGGACAAGATACGCAGTATATT. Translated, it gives CSASPGQDTQYI.

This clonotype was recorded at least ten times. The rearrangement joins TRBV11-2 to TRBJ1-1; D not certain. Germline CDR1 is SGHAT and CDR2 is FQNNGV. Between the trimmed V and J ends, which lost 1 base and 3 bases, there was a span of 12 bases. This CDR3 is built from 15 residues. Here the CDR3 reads CASSLVYAGHTEAFF. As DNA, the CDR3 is TGTGCCAGCAGCTTAGTGTACGCTGGGCACACTGAAGCTTTCTTT.

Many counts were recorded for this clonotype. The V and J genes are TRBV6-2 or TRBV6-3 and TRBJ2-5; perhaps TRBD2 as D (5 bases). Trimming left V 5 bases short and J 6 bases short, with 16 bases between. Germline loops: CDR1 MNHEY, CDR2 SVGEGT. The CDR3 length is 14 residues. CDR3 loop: CASSHGLTPQTQYF. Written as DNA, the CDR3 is TGTGCCAGCAGTCATGGACTGACCCCGCAGACCCAGTACTTC.

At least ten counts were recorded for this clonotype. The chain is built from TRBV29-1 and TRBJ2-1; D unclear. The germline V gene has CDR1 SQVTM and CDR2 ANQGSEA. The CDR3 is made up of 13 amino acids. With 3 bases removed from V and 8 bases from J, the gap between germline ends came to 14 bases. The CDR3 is CSVELFLNDEQFF. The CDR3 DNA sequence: TGCAGCGTTGAGCTATTCCTAAACGATGAGCAGTTCTTC.

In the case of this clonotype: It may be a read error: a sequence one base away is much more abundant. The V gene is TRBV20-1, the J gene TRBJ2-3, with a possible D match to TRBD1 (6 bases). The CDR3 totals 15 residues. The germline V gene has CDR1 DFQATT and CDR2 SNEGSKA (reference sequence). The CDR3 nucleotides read TGCGGTGCTTCACGGAGAGGGCCAGGGGCAGATACGCAGTATTTT. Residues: CGASRRGPGADTQYF.

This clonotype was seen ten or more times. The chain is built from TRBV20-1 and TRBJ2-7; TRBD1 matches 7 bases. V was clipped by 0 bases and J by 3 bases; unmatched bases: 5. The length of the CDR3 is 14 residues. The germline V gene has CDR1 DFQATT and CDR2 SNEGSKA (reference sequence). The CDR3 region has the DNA TGCAGTGCTAGAGATACGGACAGGCACTACGAGCAGTACTTC. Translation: CSARDTDRHYEQYF.

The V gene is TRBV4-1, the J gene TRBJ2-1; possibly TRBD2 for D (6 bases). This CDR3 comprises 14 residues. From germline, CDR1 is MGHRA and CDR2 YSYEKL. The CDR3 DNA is TGCTCCATCCGCCAAGAGGGAGGCTACAATGAGCAGTTCTTC. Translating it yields CSIRQEGGYNEQFF.

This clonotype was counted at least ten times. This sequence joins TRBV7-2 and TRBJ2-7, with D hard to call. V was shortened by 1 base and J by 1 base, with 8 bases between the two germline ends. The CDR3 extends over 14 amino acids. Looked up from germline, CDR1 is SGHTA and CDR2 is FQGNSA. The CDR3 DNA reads TGTGCCAGCAGCTTAGTCCCTGGTTCCTACGAGCAGTACTTC. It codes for CASSLVPGSYEQYF.

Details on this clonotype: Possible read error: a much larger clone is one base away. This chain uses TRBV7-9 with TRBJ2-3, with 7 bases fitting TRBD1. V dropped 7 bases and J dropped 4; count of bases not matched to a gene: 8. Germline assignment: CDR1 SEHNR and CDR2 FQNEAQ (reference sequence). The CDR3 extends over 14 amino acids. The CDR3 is CASNRDSAADTQYF. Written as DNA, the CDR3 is TGTGCCAGCAACCGGGACAGTGCGGCAGATACGCAGTATTTT.

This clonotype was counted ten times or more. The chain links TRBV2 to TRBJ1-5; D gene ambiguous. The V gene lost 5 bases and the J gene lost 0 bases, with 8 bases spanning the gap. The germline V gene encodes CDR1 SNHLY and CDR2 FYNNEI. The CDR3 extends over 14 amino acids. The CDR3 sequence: CASSQTDSNQPQHF. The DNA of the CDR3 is TGTGCCAGCAGTCAGACGGATAGCAATCAGCCCCAGCATTTT. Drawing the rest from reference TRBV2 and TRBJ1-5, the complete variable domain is EPEVTQTPSHQVTQMGQEVILRCVPISNHLYFYWYRQILGQKVEFLVSFYNNEISEKSEIFDDQFSVERPDGSNFTLKIRSTKLEDSAMYFCASSQTDSNQPQHFGDGTRLSIL.

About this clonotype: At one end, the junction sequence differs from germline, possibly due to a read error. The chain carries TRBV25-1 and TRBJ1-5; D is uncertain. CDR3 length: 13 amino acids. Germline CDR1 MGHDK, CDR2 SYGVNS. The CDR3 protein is CATGIGYNQPQHF. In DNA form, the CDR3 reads TGTGCCACCGGGATAGGTTACAATCAGCCCCAGCACTTT.

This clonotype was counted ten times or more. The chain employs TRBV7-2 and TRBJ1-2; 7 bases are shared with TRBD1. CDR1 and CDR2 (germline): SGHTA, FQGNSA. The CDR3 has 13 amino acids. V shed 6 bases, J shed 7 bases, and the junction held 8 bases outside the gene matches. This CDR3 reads CASRGTALGGYTF. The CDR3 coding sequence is TGTGCCAGCAGGGGGACAGCCCTAGGTGGCTACACCTTC.

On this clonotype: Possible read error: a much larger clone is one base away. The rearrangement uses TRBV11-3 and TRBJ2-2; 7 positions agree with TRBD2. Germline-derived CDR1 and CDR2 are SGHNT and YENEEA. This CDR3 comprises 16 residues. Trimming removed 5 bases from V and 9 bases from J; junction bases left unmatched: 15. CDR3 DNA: TGTGCCAGCAGCGAACGTCGGCTAGCGGAGACCTGGGAGCTGTTTTTT. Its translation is CASSERRLAETWELFF. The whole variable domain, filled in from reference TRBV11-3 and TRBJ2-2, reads EAGVVQSPRYKIIEKKQPVAFWCNPISGHNTLYWYLQNLGQGPELLIRYENEEAVDDSQLPKDRFSAERLKGVDSTLKIQPAELGDSAVYLCASSERRLAETWELFFGEGSRLTVL.

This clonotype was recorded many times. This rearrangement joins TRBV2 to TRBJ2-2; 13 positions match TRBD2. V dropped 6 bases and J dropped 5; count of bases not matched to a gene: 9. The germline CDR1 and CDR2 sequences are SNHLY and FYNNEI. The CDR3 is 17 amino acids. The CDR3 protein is CASRLAGGPGPTGELFF. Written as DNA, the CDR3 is TGTGCCAGCAGACTAGCGGGGGGGCCTGGTCCTACCGGGGAGCTGTTTTTT. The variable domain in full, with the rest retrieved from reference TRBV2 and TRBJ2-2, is EPEVTQTPSHQVTQMGQEVILRCVPISNHLYFYWYRQILGQKVEFLVSFYNNEISEKSEIFDDQFSVERPDGSNFTLKIRSTKLEDSAMYFCASRLAGGPGPTGELFFGEGSRLTVL.

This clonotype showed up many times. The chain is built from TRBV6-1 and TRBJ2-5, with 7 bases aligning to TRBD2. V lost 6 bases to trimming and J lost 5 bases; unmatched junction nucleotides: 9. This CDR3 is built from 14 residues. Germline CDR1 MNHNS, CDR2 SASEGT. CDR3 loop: CASSRDYLLETQYF. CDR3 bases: TGTGCCAGCAGCCGGGACTATCTATTGGAGACCCAGTACTTC.

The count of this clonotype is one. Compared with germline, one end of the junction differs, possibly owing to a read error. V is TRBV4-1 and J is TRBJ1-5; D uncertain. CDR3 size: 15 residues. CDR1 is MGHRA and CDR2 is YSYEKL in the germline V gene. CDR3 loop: CASSRDTGISQPHHF. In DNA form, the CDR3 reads TGCGCCAGCAGCCGAGATACGGGAATTAGTCAGCCCCATCATTTT.